The 23 T cell receptor beta chains given below trace back to one sample, sequenced in a study of T-cell reconstitution after alpha-beta-depleted transplantation in children. Construction of the TCRbeta library involved unique molecular identifiers. TCRdb ran MiXCR on the PCR reads and lists one entry per CDR3 protein. The table has a few hundred thousand distinct CDR3 sequences, roughly 13% seen once. The sequencing used PBMCs, mostly from graft donor cells, collected 360 days after TCRalphabeta/CD19-depleted stem cell transplant. These receptors all stem from a male patient between 10 and 17 years old who had a stem cell transplant for acute myeloid leukemia, so the T cells may come from the graft donor.

This clonotype was seen a few times. The chain joins TRBV9 to TRBJ2-2; tentatively, D is TRBD2 (6 bases). From germline, CDR1 is SGDLS and CDR2 YYNGEE. This CDR3 is 17 amino acids long. Trimming removed 3 bases at V and 0 bases at J, with 15 bases between. The CDR3 region has the DNA TGTGCCAGCAGCGGGGGATCGGGACTTCCGAACACCGGGGAGCTGTTTTTT. As protein: CASSGGSGLPNTGELFF.

The chain couples TRBV14 to TRBJ2-4; 12 bases align to TRBD2. V was clipped by 1 base and J by 1 base; unmatched bases: 14. The CDR3 has 21 residues. The germline V gene has CDR1 SGHDN and CDR2 FVKESK. The CDR3 is CASSQGDSSGRALNAKNIQYF. Here the CDR3 DNA reads TGTGCCAGCAGCCAAGGCGACTCTAGCGGGAGGGCCCTAAACGCCAAAAACATTCAGTACTTC.

The chain links TRBV20-1 to TRBJ1-1, with 7 bases lining up with TRBD1. J gave up 8 bases and V 4 bases, and 4 bases lay outside the gene matches. Germline V gene sequence: CDR1 DFQATT, CDR2 SNEGSKA (reference sequence). The CDR3 length is 11 residues. Written as DNA, the CDR3 is TGCAGTGCTACCGGGACAGCCGAAGCTTTCTTT. It translates to CSATGTAEAFF.

The chain recombines TRBV28 with TRBJ2-1, with 8 bases identical to TRBD2. J was trimmed by 9 bases and V by 1 base; bases with no gene match: 5. Germline CDR1 and CDR2: MDHEN and SYDVKM. This CDR3 is built from 14 residues. In nucleotides, the CDR3 is TGTGCCAGCAGTTTATATGGTAGCGGGATTGAGCAGTTCTTC. Residues: CASSLYGSGIEQFF.

Comment on this clonotype: One junction end disagrees with the germline gene, perhaps due to a read error. The rearrangement uses TRBV6-5 and TRBJ2-1, with 9 bases aligning to TRBD2. Germline V gives CDR1 MNHEY, CDR2 SVGAGI. The CDR3 spans 17 residues. CDR3 DNA sequence: TGTGCCATCAGTTACCCGGGCGGCGGGAGGGTCAACAATGAGCAGTTCTTC. Protein sequence: CAISYPGGGRVNNEQFF.

The J gene is TRBJ2-1, the V gene TRBV7-3; D may be TRBD1 (6 bases). Trimming removed 5 bases from V and 3 bases from J, with 17 bases in between. The CDR3 runs 16 residues. Looked up from germline, CDR1 is SGHTA and CDR2 is FQGTGA. Here the CDR3 reads CASSIYAGADYNEQFF. CDR3 coding DNA: TGTGCCAGCAGCATATATGCAGGGGCTGACTACAATGAGCAGTTCTTC.

This clonotype was seen ten or more times. This chain uses TRBV12-3 or TRBV12-4 with TRBJ1-1; D gene unclear. The V and J ends lost 7 bases and 5 bases respectively, with 17 bases between them. The CDR3 length is 14 residues. The CDR3 spells CASIRWEGRTEAFF. Here the CDR3 DNA reads TGTGCCAGCATTCGATGGGAGGGAAGGACTGAAGCTTTCTTT.

This clonotype turned up a few times. V gene TRBV28 combines with J gene TRBJ2-1, with 11 bases lining up with TRBD2. This CDR3 is 17 amino acids long. V lost 2 bases, J lost 6 bases, and 9 bases stayed unmatched. The germline gives CDR1 MDHEN, CDR2 SYDVKM. Here the CDR3 DNA reads TGTGCCAGCAGTTTAGGTTTGACTAGCGGGATCCCCAATGAGCAGTTCTTC. Translation gives CASSLGLTSGIPNEQFF.

This chain uses TRBV20-1 with TRBJ1-5; 8 bases align to TRBD1. The CDR3 is 18 amino acids. Germline lookup yields CDR1 DFQATT and CDR2 SNEGSKA (reference sequence). With V trimmed by 0 bases and J by 6 bases, 16 bases remained unmatched. The chain's CDR3 is CSARDPGTGSLRSQPQHF. CDR3 nucleotides: TGCAGTGCTAGAGATCCCGGGACAGGTTCCCTCCGCTCTCAGCCCCAGCATTTT.

V usage is TRBV6-2 or TRBV6-3 and J usage is TRBJ2-7; D unclear. Germline lookup yields CDR1 MNHEY and CDR2 SVGEGT. Trimming shortened V by 2 bases and J by 6 bases, and 11 bases separated the two germline ends. The CDR3 spans 13 residues. CDR3: CASSYQASGEQYF. The CDR3 DNA reads TGTGCCAGCAGTTACCAGGCTTCCGGCGAGCAGTACTTC.

V usage is TRBV9 and J usage is TRBJ2-7; TRBD2 matches 9 bases. The length of the CDR3 is 14 residues. V lost 4 bases to trimming and J lost 6 bases; unmatched junction nucleotides: 8. The V gene's germline CDR1 is SGDLS and CDR2 YYNGEE. DNA for the CDR3: TGTGCCAGCAGCAAGATGGGACTAGCAGGCGAGCAGTACTTC. Protein product: CASSKMGLAGEQYF.

The gene calls are TRBV7-2 and TRBJ2-5, with 9 bases lining up with TRBD2. The CDR3 is 15 amino acids. With 2 bases clipped from V and 4 bases from J, the junction kept 5 bases outside the gene matches. Germline loops: CDR1 SGHTA, CDR2 FQGNSA. This CDR3 reads CASSLWPGLAETQYF. The CDR3 DNA reads TGTGCCAGCAGCTTATGGCCGGGACTAGCAGAGACCCAGTACTTC.

This clonotype was observed a few times. The chain combines TRBV10-3 with TRBJ2-2, with TRBD1 identical over 11 bases. Trimming took 7 bases from V and 4 from J; bases not matched to a gene: 8. This CDR3 has 16 residues. The germline gives CDR1 ENHRY, CDR2 SYGVKD. The CDR3 sequence is CAITGDRGKATGELFF. Here the CDR3 DNA reads TGTGCCATCACCGGGGACAGGGGGAAAGCCACCGGGGAGCTGTTTTTT.

This clonotype was counted many times. The rearrangement joins TRBV28 to TRBJ2-2; D is unclear. Germline-derived CDR1 and CDR2 are MDHEN and SYDVKM. Between the trimmed V and J ends, which lost 4 bases and 3 bases, there was a span of 12 bases. CDR3 length: 15 residues. CDR3 sequence: CASSSLFGDTGELFF. CDR3 DNA sequence: TGTGCCAGCAGTTCGTTGTTTGGGGACACCGGGGAGCTGTTTTTT.

This clonotype was seen more than once but under ten times. The CDR3 sequence: CASSPLPQTYEQYF. CDR3 DNA sequence: TGTGCCAGCAGTCCGCTACCACAGACCTACGAGCAGTACTTC. The chain links TRBV28 to TRBJ2-7; D is ambiguous. V gave up 5 bases and J gave up 2 bases, with 13 bases separating them. Per the germline V gene, CDR1 is MDHEN and CDR2 is SYDVKM. This CDR3 region has 14 residues.

This clonotype was seen only a few times. This chain links TRBV29-1 with TRBJ2-3; D unresolved. Per the germline V gene, CDR1 is SQVTM and CDR2 is ANQGSEA. The CDR3 covers 13 residues. The CDR3 protein is CSLQKRSTDTQYF. CDR3 bases: TGCAGTCTACAGAAGAGGAGCACAGATACGCAGTATTTT.

The table lists this clonotype with many counts. The chain links TRBV18 to TRBJ2-1, with a possible D match to TRBD1 (6 bases). This CDR3 has 14 residues. CDR1 is KGHSH, CDR2 LQKENI, per germline. With 8 bases removed from V and 0 bases from J, the gap between germline ends came to 11 bases. CDR3 in DNA: TGTGCCAGCACCGACAGGAGCTCCTACAATGAGCAGTTCTTC. The encoded protein is CASTDRSSYNEQFF.

The sample holds a few counts of this clonotype. The V call is TRBV10-3, the J call TRBJ2-7, with 10 nucleotides matching TRBD2. V was clipped by 2 bases and J by 6 bases; unmatched bases: 10. This CDR3 comprises 16 residues. Germline lookup yields CDR1 ENHRY and CDR2 SYGVKD. Here the CDR3 reads CAISEVASGSLSEQYF. CDR3 nucleotides: TGTGCCATCAGTGAGGTGGCTAGCGGGAGTTTGTCCGAGCAGTACTTC.

The chain combines TRBV12-3 or TRBV12-4 with TRBJ1-1; possibly TRBD1 for D (6 bases). Trimming took 2 bases from V and 1 from J, leaving 8 bases between them. The CDR3 consists of 14 residues. The CDR3 sequence: CASSLSGANTEAFF. The CDR3 coding sequence is TGTGCCAGCAGTTTATCAGGGGCGAACACTGAAGCTTTCTTT.

At least ten counts were recorded for this clonotype. The chain couples TRBV24-1 to TRBJ1-5; 9 nucleotides align to TRBD1. Germline V gene lookup returns CDR1 KGHDR and CDR2 SFDVKD. The CDR3 is 14 amino acids. V shed 9 bases and J 4 bases; nucleotides not matched to a gene: 6. The CDR3 DNA is TGTGCCACCCAGTCGGGACAGGGTAATCAGCCCCAGCATTTT. It yields the protein CATQSGQGNQPQHF.

The rearrangement links TRBV28 to TRBJ1-1, with D unclear. Germline loops: CDR1 MDHEN, CDR2 SYDVKM. Trimming left V 5 bases short and J 1 base short, with 14 bases between. CDR3 length: 15 amino acids. The CDR3 nucleotides read TGTGCCAGCAGTAACCAAGGTGGCTGGAACACTGAAGCTTTCTTT. It codes for CASSNQGGWNTEAFF.

This clonotype was counted ten times or more. The chain has TRBV5-1 and TRBJ1-4; D is ambiguous. V lost 0 bases and J 0 bases, leaving 15 bases between the germline ends. Germline V CDR1 and CDR2: SGHRS, YFSETQ. CDR3 length: 18 amino acids. CDR3 in DNA: TGCGCCAGCAGCTTGGGGTTCAGGAGGTCAGCAACTAATGAAAAACTGTTTTTT. Amino acid sequence: CASSLGFRRSATNEKLFF. Full variable domain (remainder filled in from reference TRBV5-1 and TRBJ1-4): KAGVTQTPRYLIKTRGQQVTLSCSPISGHRSVSWYQQTPGQGLQFLFEYFSETQRNKGNFPGRFSGRQFSNSRSEMNVSTLELGDSALYLCASSLGFRRSATNEKLFFGSGTQLSVL.

V is TRBV7-9 and J is TRBJ2-5; D unresolved. This CDR3 has 14 residues. Germline V lookup: CDR1 SEHNR, CDR2 FQNEAQ (reference sequence). The ends were cut back, 1 base at V and 1 base at J, with 7 bases in the middle. CDR3 amino acids: CASSLVRIQETQYF. The CDR3 nucleotides read TGTGCCAGCAGCTTAGTGCGGATCCAAGAGACCCAGTACTTC. The full variable domain, rest sourced from reference TRBV7-9 and TRBJ2-5, is DTGVSQNPRHKITKRGQNVTFRCDPISEHNRLYWYRQTLGQGPEFLTYFQNEAQLEKSRLLSDRFSAERPKGSFSTLEIQRTEQGDSAMYLCASSLVRIQETQYFGPGTRLLVL.